The 27 T cell receptor beta chains in this list originate from one sample, sequenced in a study of T cell responses to AZD1222 COVID-19 vaccine. Assay used: immunoSEQ multiplex PCR; TCRdb lists only in-frame clones, some missing. The sample has about 150,000 clones, 90% to 95% seen once. Sample: peripheral blood, taken 28 days after the second AZD1222 dose. These receptors were obtained from an adult who received the AZD1222 COVID-19 vaccine.

The chain employs TRBV30 and TRBJ1-5; no clear D. Germline CDR1 and CDR2: GTSNPN and SVGIG (reference sequence). This CDR3 spans 13 amino acids. DNA of the CDR3: TGTGCTTTGTCGGCCCGGGGAAATCAGCCCCAGCATTTT. It yields the protein CALSARGNQPQHF.

V is TRBV10-3 and J is TRBJ2-3, with D perhaps assigned TRBD1 or TRBD2 (5 bases each). The V gene's germline CDR1 is ENHRY and CDR2 SYGVKD. The CDR3 sequence is 13 residues long. V was shortened by 3 bases and J by 4 bases, with 8 bases between the two germline ends. The CDR3 region has the DNA TGTGCCATCAGTGATGTGGGGGCAGATACGCAGTATTTT. It yields the protein CAISDVGADTQYF.

The V gene is TRBV5-4, the J gene TRBJ2-2, with a tentative D call TRBD2 (5 bases). Germline V CDR1 and CDR2: SGHNT, YYREEE (reference sequence). The germline V and J ends were trimmed by 1 base and 6 bases, with 13 bases remaining between them. The CDR3 is 15 residues long. This CDR3 is CASSLWSAGPGELFF. CDR3 bases: TGTGCCAGCAGCTTGTGGAGTGCGGGTCCCGGGGAGCTGTTTTTT. The variable domain in full, completed from reference TRBV5-4 and TRBJ2-2, reads ETGVTQSPTHLIKTRGQQVTLRCSSQSGHNTVSWYQQALGQGPQFIFQYYREEENGRGNFPPRFSGLQFPNYSSELNVNALELDDSALYLCASSLWSAGPGELFFGEGSRLTVL.

This chain joins TRBV9 and TRBJ2-5, with 12 bases aligning to TRBD1. CDR1 is SGDLS, CDR2 YYNGEE, per germline. After removal of 0 bases from V and 4 bases from J, the junction contained 1 base not matched to a gene. The CDR3 sequence is 15 residues long. CDR3 coding DNA: TGTGCCAGCAGCGTAGGGGACAGGGGGCGAGAGACCCAGTACTTC. Protein product: CASSVGDRGRETQYF.

The J gene is TRBJ1-2, the V gene TRBV5-1; TRBD1 might be the D (5 bases). V was pared by 3 bases and J by 8 bases, with 23 bases between. The CDR3 length is 16 residues. Germline V gene sequence: CDR1 SGHRS, CDR2 YFSETQ. The CDR3: CASSSTRAGRNAGYTF. DNA for the CDR3: TGCGCCAGCAGCTCGACGCGGGCGGGACGTAATGCGGGCTACACCTTC.

V usage is TRBV7-2 and J usage is TRBJ2-7; D ambiguous. Germline CDR1 reads SGHTA; CDR2 reads FQGNSA. Trimming left V 2 bases short and J 7 bases short, with 9 bases between. CDR3 size: 12 residues. The CDR3 here is CASSLTGDEQYF. The CDR3, as DNA: TGTGCCAGCAGCTTAACCGGTGATGAGCAGTACTTC.

Only one count was recorded for this clone. This rearrangement joins TRBV2 to TRBJ1-1; D is perhaps TRBD1 (5 bases). With 7 bases removed from V and 5 bases from J, the gap between germline ends came to 17 bases. The CDR3 has 14 amino acids. Germline V gene lookup returns CDR1 SNHLY and CDR2 FYNNEI. The CDR3 DNA is TGTGCCAGCACCAATCAGGGAAGTCTGACTGAAGCTTTCTTT. Protein: CASTNQGSLTEAFF.

The V and J genes are TRBV2 and TRBJ2-5; D may correspond to TRBD1 or TRBD2 (5 bases each). CDR3 length: 13 residues. V lost 6 bases and J 3 bases, leaving 11 bases between the germline ends. Germline loops: CDR1 SNHLY, CDR2 FYNNEI. CDR3 nucleotide sequence: TGTGCCAGCAGGGGGCAGGGAGAAGAGACCCAGTACTTC. The encoded protein is CASRGQGEETQYF.

This chain links TRBV5-4 with TRBJ2-1, with 13 bases aligning to TRBD2. Germline CDR1 reads SGHNT; CDR2 reads YYREEE (reference sequence). The CDR3 has 14 residues. Losses at the gene ends were 5 bases for V and 8 bases for J; bases not matched to a gene: 4. The CDR3 is CASSTSGGAYEQFF. The CDR3 region has the DNA TGTGCCAGCAGTACTAGCGGGGGGGCCTATGAGCAGTTCTTC.

The rearrangement uses TRBV7-8 and TRBJ1-6; the D gene is possibly TRBD1 (5 bases). This CDR3 is 14 amino acids long. V lost 4 bases and J lost 13, with 17 bases in between. Germline CDR1 is SGHVS and CDR2 is FQNEAQ. The CDR3 loop reads CASSSRDPRDPLHF. The CDR3 DNA reads as TGTGCCAGCAGCTCCCGGGACCCACGAGATCCCCTCCACTTT.

This clone was found once. The chain has TRBV11-2 and TRBJ2-7; 8 positions match TRBD1. The V and J ends lost 5 bases and 2 bases, in that order; junction bases with no gene match: 5. The CDR3 is 14 residues long. Germline CDR1 reads SGHAT; CDR2 reads FQNNGV. The CDR3 DNA reads TGTGCCAGCAGCCCCCTGGACAGGGCCTACGAGCAGTACTTC. It is translated as CASSPLDRAYEQYF.

Worth noting for this clone: The same CDR3 also results from other DNA sequences found in this sample. The rearrangement joins TRBV18 to TRBJ1-2; 7 bases are shared with TRBD1. The trim removed 3 bases at V and 4 bases at J, leaving 2 bases unmatched. CDR3 length: 13 amino acids. Germline V gene data show CDR1 as KGHSH and CDR2 as LQKENI. CDR3 loop: CASSPDRVYGYTF. The DNA of the CDR3 is TGTGCCAGCTCACCTGACAGGGTCTATGGCTACACCTTC.

This chain links TRBV2 with TRBJ2-5, with D possibly matching TRBD1 (5 bases). The CDR3 has 14 amino acids. The germline gives CDR1 SNHLY, CDR2 FYNNEI. Trimming stripped 2 bases from V and 2 bases from J, with 9 bases between. The CDR3 is CASSELPGQETQYF. The CDR3 nucleotides read TGTGCCAGCAGTGAACTTCCAGGGCAAGAGACCCAGTACTTC.

The J gene is TRBJ1-5, the V gene TRBV2; D is possibly TRBD1 (6 bases). The CDR3 sequence is 14 residues long. V lost 11 bases to trimming and J lost 6 bases, with 20 bases between them. Germline CDR1 reads SNHLY; CDR2 reads FYNNEI. In DNA, the CDR3 is TGTGCCGGGGGGCGGGGACTGGAGGGTCAGCCCCAGCATTTT. The encoded protein is CAGGRGLEGQPQHF.

The table lists this clone with a few counts. The J gene is TRBJ1-4, the V gene TRBV6-5, with D unresolved. The ends were cut back, 10 bases at V and 5 bases at J, with 17 bases in the middle. From germline, CDR1 is MNHEY and CDR2 SVGAGI. The CDR3 is 14 amino acids. The CDR3 sequence: CATDTGIENEKLFF. The CDR3 region has the DNA TGTGCCACCGATACCGGGATAGAGAATGAAAAACTGTTTTTT.

V usage is TRBV4-1 and J usage is TRBJ1-2; possible D gene TRBD1, 5 bases. V lost 2 bases, J lost 5 bases, and 18 bases lay in between. This CDR3 comprises 16 residues. CDR1 and CDR2 from the germline V gene are MGHRA and YSYEKL. The CDR3 loop reads CASSQFFGGVGYGYTF. CDR3 DNA: TGCGCCAGCAGCCAATTTTTTGGGGGAGTGGGGTATGGCTACACCTTC.

This chain joins TRBV19 and TRBJ1-1; no reliable D call. Trimming shortened V by 4 bases and J by 0 bases, and 3 bases separated the two germline ends. Germline loops: CDR1 LNHDA, CDR2 SQIVND (reference sequence). The CDR3 sequence is 12 residues long. CDR3 in DNA: TGTGCCAGTAGTAAGATGAACACTGAAGCTTTCTTT. Translation: CASSKMNTEAFF.

For the CDR3, the DNA is TGTGCCAGCATAAGCTTCACCGGGGGCGATGAGACCCAGTACTTC. Translating it yields CASISFTGGDETQYF. V gene TRBV7-9 combines with J gene TRBJ2-5, with D tentatively TRBD1 or TRBD2 (6 bases each). V was cut by 7 bases and J by 5 bases, with 20 bases left in between. The CDR3 is 15 amino acids. Germline V gene lookup returns CDR1 SEHNR and CDR2 FQNEAQ (reference sequence).

V usage is TRBV19 and J usage is TRBJ1-1; TRBD1 is a possible D gene (5 bases). V was clipped by 7 bases and J by 0 bases, with 15 bases between them. CDR3 size: 15 residues. The V gene's germline CDR1 is LNHDA and CDR2 SQIVND (reference sequence). CDR3 coding DNA: TGTGCCAGTAAGAGTCCGGGGGAGGTGAACACTGAAGCTTTCTTT. It yields the protein CASKSPGEVNTEAFF.

The CDR3 protein is CASSHVGQTEAFF. The CDR3 DNA follows: TGTGCCAGCAGCCATGTTGGGCAGACTGAAGCTTTCTTT. The chain employs TRBV7-6 and TRBJ1-1, with D hard to call. Germline V gene lookup returns CDR1 SGHVS and CDR2 FNYEAQ. Trimming stripped 5 bases from V and 5 bases from J, with 12 bases between. The CDR3 is 13 amino acids.

This clone was detected only a few times. This chain joins TRBV5-1 and TRBJ2-1; 9 positions agree with TRBD2. From germline, CDR1 is SGHRS and CDR2 YFSETQ. The CDR3 length is 15 residues. The J segment lost 2 bases and the V segment lost 4 bases, leaving 4 bases of the junction unmatched. The CDR3 DNA reads as TGCGCCAGCAGCCCCGCGGGGGGGGCCTACAATGAGCAGTTCTTC. Amino acid sequence: CASSPAGGAYNEQFF.

The chain carries TRBV27 and TRBJ1-2; D gene ambiguous. Germline assignment: CDR1 MNHEY and CDR2 SMNVEV (reference sequence). This CDR3 contains 19 residues. Trimming shortened V by 1 base and J by 3 bases, and 24 bases separated the two germline ends. CDR3 residues: CASSLFSQPRWTGDYGYTF. CDR3 DNA: TGTGCCAGCAGTTTATTTTCACAGCCACGCTGGACGGGAGACTATGGCTACACCTTC.

The chain carries TRBV11-2 and TRBJ2-3, with 8 bases identical to TRBD2. Germline lookup yields CDR1 SGHAT and CDR2 FQNNGV. The junction had 1 base not matched to a gene; V was cut back by 3 bases and J by 2 bases. The CDR3 contains 14 residues. The CDR3 spells CASSFGGATDTQYF. CDR3 nucleotide sequence: TGTGCCAGCAGCTTCGGGGGGGCCACAGATACGCAGTATTTT.

V usage is TRBV2 and J usage is TRBJ1-2, with D perhaps matching TRBD1 (5 bases). The CDR3 totals 13 residues. Germline V gene data show CDR1 as SNHLY and CDR2 as FYNNEI. V was pared by 8 bases and J by 4 bases, with 14 bases between. The CDR3 sequence: CASRGRGLYGYTF. The CDR3 region has the DNA TGTGCCAGCCGGGGGAGGGGCCTCTATGGCTACACCTTC.

The rearrangement joins TRBV19 to TRBJ2-1, with D tentatively TRBD1 or TRBD2 (5 bases each). Germline lookup yields CDR1 LNHDA and CDR2 SQIVND (reference sequence). V dropped 7 bases and J dropped 0 bases, with 10 bases sitting between them. CDR3 length: 14 amino acids. The CDR3 bases are TGTGCCAGTACCGAGGGGTCCTCCTACAATGAGCAGTTCTTC. Translation: CASTEGSSYNEQFF.

The V and J genes are TRBV12-3 or TRBV12-4 and TRBJ1-2; 7 bases match TRBD1. Trimming removed 2 bases from V and 7 bases from J; junction bases left unmatched: 4. The CDR3 is 13 residues long. The CDR3 region has the DNA TGTGCCAGCAGTTTACAGGGGGTTAGTGGCTACACCTTC. Translated, it gives CASSLQGVSGYTF.

The chain carries TRBV12-3 or TRBV12-4 and TRBJ1-1; the D is unclear. This CDR3 is 13 amino acids long. The ends were cut back, 3 bases at V and 7 bases at J, with 12 bases in the middle. The CDR3 sequence is CASSFLLVNEAFF. In DNA form, the CDR3 reads TGTGCCAGCAGTTTCCTCCTCGTCAATGAAGCTTTCTTT.